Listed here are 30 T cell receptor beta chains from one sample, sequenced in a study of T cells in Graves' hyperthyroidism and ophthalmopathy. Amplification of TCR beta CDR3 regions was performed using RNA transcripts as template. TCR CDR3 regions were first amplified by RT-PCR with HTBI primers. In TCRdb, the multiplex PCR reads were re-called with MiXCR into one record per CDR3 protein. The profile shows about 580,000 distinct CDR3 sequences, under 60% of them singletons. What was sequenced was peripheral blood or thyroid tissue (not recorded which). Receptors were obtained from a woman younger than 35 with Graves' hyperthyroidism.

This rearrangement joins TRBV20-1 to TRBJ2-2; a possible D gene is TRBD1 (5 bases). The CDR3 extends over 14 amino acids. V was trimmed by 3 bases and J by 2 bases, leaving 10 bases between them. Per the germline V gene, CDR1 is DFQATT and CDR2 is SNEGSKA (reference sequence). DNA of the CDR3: TGCAGTGCTAGTAACAGGTTAAACACCGGGGAGCTGTTTTTT. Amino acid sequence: CSASNRLNTGELFF.

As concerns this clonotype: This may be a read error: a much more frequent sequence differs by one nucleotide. The CDR3 DNA sequence: TGCAGCGTTGAACAGGGGAGGCAGCCCCAGCATTTT. Translated: CSVEQGRQPQHF. The J gene is TRBJ1-5, the V gene TRBV29-1, with D tentatively TRBD1 (6 bases). V lost 2 bases and J lost 7, with 9 bases in between. The germline CDR1 and CDR2 sequences are SQVTM and ANQGSEA. The CDR3 is 12 residues long.

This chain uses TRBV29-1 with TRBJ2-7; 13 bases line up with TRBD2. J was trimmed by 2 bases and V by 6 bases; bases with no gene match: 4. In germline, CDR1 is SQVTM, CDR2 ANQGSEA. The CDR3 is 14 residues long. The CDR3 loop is CSVRGLAGTYEQYF. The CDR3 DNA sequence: TGCAGCGTGAGGGGACTAGCGGGAACCTACGAGCAGTACTTC.

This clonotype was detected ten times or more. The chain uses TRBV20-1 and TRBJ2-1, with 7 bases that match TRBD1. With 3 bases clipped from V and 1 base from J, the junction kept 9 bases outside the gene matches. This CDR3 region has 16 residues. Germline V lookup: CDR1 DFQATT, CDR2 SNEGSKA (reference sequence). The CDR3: CSARDNRGRSYNEQFF. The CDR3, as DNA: TGCAGTGCTAGGGATAACAGGGGTAGGTCCTACAATGAGCAGTTCTTC.

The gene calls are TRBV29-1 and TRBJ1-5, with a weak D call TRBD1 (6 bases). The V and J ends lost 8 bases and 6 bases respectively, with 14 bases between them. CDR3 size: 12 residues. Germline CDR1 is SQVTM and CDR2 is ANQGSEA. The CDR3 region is CSLTGASQPQHF. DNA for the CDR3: TGCAGCTTGACGGGGGCTAGTCAGCCCCAGCATTTT.

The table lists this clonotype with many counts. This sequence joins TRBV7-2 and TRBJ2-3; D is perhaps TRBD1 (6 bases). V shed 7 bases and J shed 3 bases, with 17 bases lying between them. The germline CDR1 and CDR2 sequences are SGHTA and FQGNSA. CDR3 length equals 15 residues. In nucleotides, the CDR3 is TGTGCCAGCACCCACGTATCAGGGGCAACAGATACGCAGTATTTT. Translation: CASTHVSGATDTQYF.

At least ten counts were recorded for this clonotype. CDR3 in amino acids: CASSLPDTSHRTDTQYF. For the CDR3, the DNA is TGTGCCAGCAGCTTACCTGATACTAGTCACCGCACAGATACGCAGTATTTT. The chain has TRBV7-2 and TRBJ2-3; TRBD2 is a possible D gene (5 bases). The CDR3 extends over 17 amino acids. Germline assignment: CDR1 SGHTA and CDR2 FQGNSA. V lost 2 bases and J 1 base, leaving 16 bases between the germline ends.

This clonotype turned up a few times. The CDR3 coding sequence is TGTGCCAGCAGCCAAGCCCCGGGCTATGGCTACACCTTC. This gives the protein CASSQAPGYGYTF. The gene calls are TRBV3-1 and TRBJ1-2; D not certain. This CDR3 is 13 amino acids long. With 1 base removed from V and 4 bases from J, the gap between germline ends came to 7 bases. Germline CDR1 LGHDT, CDR2 YNNKEL (reference sequence).

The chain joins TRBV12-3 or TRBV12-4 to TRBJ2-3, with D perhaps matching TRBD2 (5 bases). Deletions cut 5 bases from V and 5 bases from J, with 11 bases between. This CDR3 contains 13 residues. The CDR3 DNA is TGTGCCAGCAGTCTCCTTGAGGGAGATACGCAGTATTTT. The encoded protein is CASSLLEGDTQYF.

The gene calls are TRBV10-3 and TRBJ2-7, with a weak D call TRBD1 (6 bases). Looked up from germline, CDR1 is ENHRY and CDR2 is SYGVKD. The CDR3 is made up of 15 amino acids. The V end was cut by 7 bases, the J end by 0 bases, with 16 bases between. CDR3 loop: CAITQNRVYSYEQYF. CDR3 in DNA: TGTGCCATCACTCAGAACAGGGTATACTCCTACGAGCAGTACTTC.

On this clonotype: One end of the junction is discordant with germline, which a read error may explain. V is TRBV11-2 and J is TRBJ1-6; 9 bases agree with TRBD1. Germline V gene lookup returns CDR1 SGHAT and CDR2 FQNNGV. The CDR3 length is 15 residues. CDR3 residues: CASSIEGQGNSPLHF. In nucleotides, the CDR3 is TGTGCCAGCAGCATAGAAGGACAGGGGAATTCACCCCTCCACTTT. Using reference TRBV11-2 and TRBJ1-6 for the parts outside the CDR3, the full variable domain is EAGVAQSPRYKIIEKRQSVAFWCNPISGHATLYWYQQILGQGPKLLIQFQNNGVVDDSQLPKDRFSAERLKGVDSTLKIQPAKLEDSAVYLCASSIEGQGNSPLHFGNGTRLTVT.

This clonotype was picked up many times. CDR3: CASSPVGGETQYF. The DNA for the CDR3 is TGTGCCAGCAGCCCAGTGGGGGGAGAGACCCAGTACTTC. The J gene is TRBJ2-5, the V gene TRBV7-2; D is perhaps TRBD2 (6 bases). There are 13 residues in the CDR3. CDR1 is SGHTA and CDR2 is FQGNSA in the germline V gene. V shed 5 bases and J shed 4 bases, with 11 bases lying between them.

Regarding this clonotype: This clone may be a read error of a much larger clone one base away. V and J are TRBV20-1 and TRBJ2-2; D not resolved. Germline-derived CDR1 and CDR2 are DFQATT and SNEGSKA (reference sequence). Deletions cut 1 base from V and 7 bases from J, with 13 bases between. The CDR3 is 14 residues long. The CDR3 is CSARALGLIGELFF. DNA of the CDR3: TGCAGTGCTAGAGCACTGGGCCTTATCGGGGAGCTGTTTTTT.

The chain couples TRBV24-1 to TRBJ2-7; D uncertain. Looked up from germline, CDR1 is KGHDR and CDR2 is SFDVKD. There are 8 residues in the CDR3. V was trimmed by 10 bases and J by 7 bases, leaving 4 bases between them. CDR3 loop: CATTEQYF. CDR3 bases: TGTGCCACTACGGAGCAGTACTTC.

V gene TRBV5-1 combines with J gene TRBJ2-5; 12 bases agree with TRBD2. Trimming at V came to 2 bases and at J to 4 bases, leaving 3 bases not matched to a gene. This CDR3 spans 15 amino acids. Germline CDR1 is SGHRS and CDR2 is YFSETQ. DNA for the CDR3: TGCGCCAGCAGCTTCGGACTAGCGGGATCAGAGACCCAGTACTTC. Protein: CASSFGLAGSETQYF.

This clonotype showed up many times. The CDR3 DNA reads as TGTGCCAGCAGTGAGCCAGGCAGGCCCTATGGCTACACCTTC. Translation gives CASSEPGRPYGYTF. This chain uses TRBV6-1 with TRBJ1-2; D remains unclear. CDR1 is MNHNS, CDR2 SASEGT, per germline. V gave up 3 bases and J gave up 4 bases, with 12 bases separating them. This CDR3 contains 14 residues.

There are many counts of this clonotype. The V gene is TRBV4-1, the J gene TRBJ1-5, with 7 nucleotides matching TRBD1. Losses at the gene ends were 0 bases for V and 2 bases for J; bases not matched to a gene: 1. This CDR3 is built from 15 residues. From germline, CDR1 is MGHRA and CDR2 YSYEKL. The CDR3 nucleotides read TGCGCCAGCAGCCAAGAAGGGGGCGGCAATCAGCCCCAGCATTTT. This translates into CASSQEGGGNQPQHF.

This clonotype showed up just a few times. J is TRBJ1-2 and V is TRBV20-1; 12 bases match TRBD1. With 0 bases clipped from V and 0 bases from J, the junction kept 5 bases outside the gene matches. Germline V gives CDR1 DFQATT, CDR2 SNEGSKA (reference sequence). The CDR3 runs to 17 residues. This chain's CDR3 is CSARDPRDRGPNYGYTF. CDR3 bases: TGCAGTGCTAGAGATCCCCGGGACAGGGGGCCTAACTATGGCTACACCTTC.

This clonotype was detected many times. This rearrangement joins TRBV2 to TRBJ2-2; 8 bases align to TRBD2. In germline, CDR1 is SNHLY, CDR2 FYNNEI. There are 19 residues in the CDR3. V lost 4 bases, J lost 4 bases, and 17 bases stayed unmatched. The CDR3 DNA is TGTGCCAGCAGTGTCGGGCTAGCGGGCGCACCTTGGGGCACCGGGGAGCTGTTTTTT. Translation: CASSVGLAGAPWGTGELFF.

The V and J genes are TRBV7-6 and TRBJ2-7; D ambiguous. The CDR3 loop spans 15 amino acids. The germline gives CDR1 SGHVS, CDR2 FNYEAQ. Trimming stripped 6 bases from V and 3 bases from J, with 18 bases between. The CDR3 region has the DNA TGTGCCAGCAGTGGGTCAACCGGATTTCACTACGAGCAGTACTTC. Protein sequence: CASSGSTGFHYEQYF.

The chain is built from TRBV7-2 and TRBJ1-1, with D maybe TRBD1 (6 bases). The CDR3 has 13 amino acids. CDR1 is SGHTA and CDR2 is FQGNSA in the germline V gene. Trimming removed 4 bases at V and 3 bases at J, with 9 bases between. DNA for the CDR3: TGTGCCAGCAGCTACCGGACAGACACTGAAGCTTTCTTT. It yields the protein CASSYRTDTEAFF.

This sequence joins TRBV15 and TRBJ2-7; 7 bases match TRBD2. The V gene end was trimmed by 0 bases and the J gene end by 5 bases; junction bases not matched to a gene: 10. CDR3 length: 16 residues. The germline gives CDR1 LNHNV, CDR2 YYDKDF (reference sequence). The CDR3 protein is CATSRDGGRGAHEQYF. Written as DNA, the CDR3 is TGTGCCACCAGCAGAGATGGCGGGAGAGGCGCCCACGAGCAGTACTTC.

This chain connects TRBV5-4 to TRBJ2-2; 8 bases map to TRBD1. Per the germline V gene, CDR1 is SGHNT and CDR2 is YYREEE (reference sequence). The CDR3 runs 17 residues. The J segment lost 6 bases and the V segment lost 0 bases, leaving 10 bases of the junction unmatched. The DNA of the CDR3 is TGTGCCAGCAGCTTGGGACCAGGGGGCCCCAGTTCCGGGGAGCTGTTTTTT. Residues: CASSLGPGGPSSGELFF.

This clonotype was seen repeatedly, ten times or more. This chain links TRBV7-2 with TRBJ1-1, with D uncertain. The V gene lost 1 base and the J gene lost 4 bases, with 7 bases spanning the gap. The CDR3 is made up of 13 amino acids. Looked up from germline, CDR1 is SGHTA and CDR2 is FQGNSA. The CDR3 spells CASSLGWSTEAFF. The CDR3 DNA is TGTGCCAGCAGCTTAGGGTGGAGCACTGAAGCTTTCTTT.

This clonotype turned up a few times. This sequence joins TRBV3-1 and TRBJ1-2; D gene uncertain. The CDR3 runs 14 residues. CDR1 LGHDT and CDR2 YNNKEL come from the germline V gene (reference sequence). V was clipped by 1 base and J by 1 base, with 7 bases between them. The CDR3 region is CASSQGKFNYGYTF. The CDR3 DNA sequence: TGTGCCAGCAGCCAAGGCAAATTTAACTATGGCTACACCTTC.

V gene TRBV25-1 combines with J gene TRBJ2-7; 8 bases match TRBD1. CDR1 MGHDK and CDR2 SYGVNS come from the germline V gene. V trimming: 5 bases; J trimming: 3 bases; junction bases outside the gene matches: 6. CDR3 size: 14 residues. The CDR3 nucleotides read TGTGCCAGCAGTCCGGACAGGGAGTTCTACGAGCAGTACTTC. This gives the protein CASSPDREFYEQYF.

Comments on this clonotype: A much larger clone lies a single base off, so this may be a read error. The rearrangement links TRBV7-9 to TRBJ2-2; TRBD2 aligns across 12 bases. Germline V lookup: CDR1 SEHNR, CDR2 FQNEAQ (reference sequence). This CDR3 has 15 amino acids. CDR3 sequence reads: CASHPASGRAGELLF. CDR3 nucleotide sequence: TGTGCCTCCCACCCGGCTAGCGGGAGGGCCGGGGAGCTGCTTTTT.

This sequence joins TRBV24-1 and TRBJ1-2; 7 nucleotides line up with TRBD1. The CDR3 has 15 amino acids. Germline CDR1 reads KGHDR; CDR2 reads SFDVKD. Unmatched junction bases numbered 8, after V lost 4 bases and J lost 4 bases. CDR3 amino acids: CATSDSRDRGYGYTF. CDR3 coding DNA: TGTGCCACCAGTGACAGCCGGGACAGAGGCTATGGCTACACCTTC.

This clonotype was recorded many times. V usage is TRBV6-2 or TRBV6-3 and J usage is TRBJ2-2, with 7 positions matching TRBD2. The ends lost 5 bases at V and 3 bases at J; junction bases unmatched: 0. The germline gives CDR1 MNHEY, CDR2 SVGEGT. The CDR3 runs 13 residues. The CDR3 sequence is CASSSGDTGELFF. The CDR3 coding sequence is TGTGCCAGCAGTAGCGGGGACACCGGGGAGCTGTTTTTT.

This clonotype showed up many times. In nucleotides, the CDR3 is TGTGCCAGCAGCTTAACGGTCCTGTCCTACGAGCAGTACTTC. This encodes CASSLTVLSYEQYF. V is TRBV11-3 and J is TRBJ2-7; D call uncertain. The V and J ends lost 2 bases and 1 base respectively, with 9 bases between them. Germline V lookup: CDR1 SGHNT, CDR2 YENEEA. This CDR3 contains 14 residues.